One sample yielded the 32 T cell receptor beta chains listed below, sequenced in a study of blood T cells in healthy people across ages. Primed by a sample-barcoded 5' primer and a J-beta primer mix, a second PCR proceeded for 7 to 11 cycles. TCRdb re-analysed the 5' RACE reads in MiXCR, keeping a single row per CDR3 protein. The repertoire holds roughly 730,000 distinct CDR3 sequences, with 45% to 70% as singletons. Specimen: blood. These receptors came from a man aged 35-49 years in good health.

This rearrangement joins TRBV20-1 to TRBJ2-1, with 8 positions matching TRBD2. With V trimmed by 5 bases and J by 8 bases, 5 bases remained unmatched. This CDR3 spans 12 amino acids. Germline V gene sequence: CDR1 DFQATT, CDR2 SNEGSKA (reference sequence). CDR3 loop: CSAGGGGHEQFF. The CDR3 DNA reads TGCAGTGCTGGGGGCGGGGGGCATGAGCAGTTCTTC.

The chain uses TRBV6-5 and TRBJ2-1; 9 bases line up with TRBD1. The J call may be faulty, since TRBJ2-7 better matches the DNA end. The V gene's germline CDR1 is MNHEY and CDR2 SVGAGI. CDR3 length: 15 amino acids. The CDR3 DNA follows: TGTGCCAGCAGTGCAAACAGGGGGCGCGACAATGAGCAGTACTTC. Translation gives CASSANRGRDNEQYF.

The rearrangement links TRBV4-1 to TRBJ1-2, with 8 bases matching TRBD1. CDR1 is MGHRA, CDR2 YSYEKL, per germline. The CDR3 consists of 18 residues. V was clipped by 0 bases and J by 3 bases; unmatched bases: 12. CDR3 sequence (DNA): TGCGCCAGCAGCCAAGAATCCCCTCGGACAGGGCCTTACTATGGCTACACCTTC. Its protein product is CASSQESPRTGPYYGYTF.

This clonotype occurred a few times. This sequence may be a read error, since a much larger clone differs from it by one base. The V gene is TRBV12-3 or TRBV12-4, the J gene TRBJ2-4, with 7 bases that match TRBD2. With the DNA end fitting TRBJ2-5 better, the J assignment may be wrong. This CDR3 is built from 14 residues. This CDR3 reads CAIGGWEGEETQYF. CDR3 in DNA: TGTGCCATCGGTGGATGGGAGGGAGAAGAGACCCAGTACTTC.

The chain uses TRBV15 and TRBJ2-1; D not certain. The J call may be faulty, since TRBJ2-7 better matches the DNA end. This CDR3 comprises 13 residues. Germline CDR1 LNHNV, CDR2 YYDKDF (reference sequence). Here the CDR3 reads CATSRDQVDEQYF. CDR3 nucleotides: TGTGCCACCAGCAGAGACCAAGTTGATGAGCAGTACTTC.

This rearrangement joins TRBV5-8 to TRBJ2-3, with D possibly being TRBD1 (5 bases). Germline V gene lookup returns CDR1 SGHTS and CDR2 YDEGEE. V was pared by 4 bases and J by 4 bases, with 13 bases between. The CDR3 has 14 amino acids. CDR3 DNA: TGTGCCAGCAGCCACCTAACAGGCTCAGATACGCAGTATTTT. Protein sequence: CASSHLTGSDTQYF.

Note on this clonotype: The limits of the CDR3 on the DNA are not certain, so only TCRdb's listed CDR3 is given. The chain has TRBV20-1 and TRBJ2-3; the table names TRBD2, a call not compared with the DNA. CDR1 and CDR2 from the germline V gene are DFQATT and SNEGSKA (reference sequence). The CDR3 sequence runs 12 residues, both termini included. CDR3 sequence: CSVPPAPDTQYF.

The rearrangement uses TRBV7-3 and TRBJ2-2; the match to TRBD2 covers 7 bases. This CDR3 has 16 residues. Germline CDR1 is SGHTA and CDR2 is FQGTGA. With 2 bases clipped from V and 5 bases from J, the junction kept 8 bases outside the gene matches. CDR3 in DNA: TGTGCCAGCAGCTTAGCTGGCGGGAGCGGGACCGGGGAGCTGTTTTTT. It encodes CASSLAGGSGTGELFF.

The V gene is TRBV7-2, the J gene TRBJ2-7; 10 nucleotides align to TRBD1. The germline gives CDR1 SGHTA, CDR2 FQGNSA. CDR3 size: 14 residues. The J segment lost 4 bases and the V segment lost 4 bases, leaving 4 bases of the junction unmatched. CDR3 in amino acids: CASSSPGQGYEQYF. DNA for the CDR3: TGTGCCAGCAGCTCACCGGGACAGGGGTACGAGCAGTACTTC. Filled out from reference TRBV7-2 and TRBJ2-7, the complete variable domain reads GAGVSQSPSNKVTEKGKDVELRCDPISGHTALYWYRQSLGQGLEFLIYFQGNSAPDKSGLPSDRFSAERTGGSVSTLTIQRTQQEDSAVYLCASSSPGQGYEQYFGPGTRLTVT.

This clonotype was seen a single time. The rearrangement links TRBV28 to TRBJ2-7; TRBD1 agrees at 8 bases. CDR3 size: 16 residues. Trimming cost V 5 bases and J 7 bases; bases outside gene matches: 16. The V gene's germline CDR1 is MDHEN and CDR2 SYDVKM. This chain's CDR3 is CASSQGGAGGSDEQYF. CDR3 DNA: TGTGCCAGCAGTCAAGGAGGGGCAGGGGGCTCTGATGAGCAGTACTTC.

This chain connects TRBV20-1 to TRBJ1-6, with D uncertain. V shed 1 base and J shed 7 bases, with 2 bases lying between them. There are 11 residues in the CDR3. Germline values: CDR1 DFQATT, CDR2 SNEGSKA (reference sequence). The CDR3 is CSARVNSPLHF. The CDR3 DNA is TGCAGTGCTAGAGTAAATTCACCCCTCCACTTT.

The DNA of the CDR3 is TGTGCCAGCAGCTTAAGTGGGAGCAGTTCCTACAATGAGCAGTTCTTC. Protein product: CASSLSGSSSYNEQFF. The chain combines TRBV7-2 with TRBJ2-1, with a tentative D call TRBD2 (5 bases). CDR3 length: 16 residues. Germline V lookup: CDR1 SGHTA, CDR2 FQGNSA. V was pared by 2 bases and J by 1 base, with 12 bases between.

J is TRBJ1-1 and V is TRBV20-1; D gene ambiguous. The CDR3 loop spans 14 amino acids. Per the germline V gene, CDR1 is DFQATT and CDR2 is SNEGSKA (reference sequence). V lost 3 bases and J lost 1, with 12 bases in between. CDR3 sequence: CSASERGGNTEAFF. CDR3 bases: TGCAGTGCTAGTGAGAGAGGAGGGAACACTGAAGCTTTCTTT.

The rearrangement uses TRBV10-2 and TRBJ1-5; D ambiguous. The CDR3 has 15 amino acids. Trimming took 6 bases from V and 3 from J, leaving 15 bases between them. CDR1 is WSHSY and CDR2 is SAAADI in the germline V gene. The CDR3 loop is CASSQVDCNNQPQHF. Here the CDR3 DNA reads TGCGCCAGCAGCCAAGTGGACTGCAACAATCAGCCCCAGCATTTT.

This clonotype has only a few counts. DNA for the CDR3: TGCGCCAGCAGCCCTACGTTGGGGTCCGTGGGCAATGAGCAGTTCTTC. Protein sequence: CASSPTLGSVGNEQFF. The gene calls are TRBV5-1 and TRBJ2-1; D is undetermined. Per germline, CDR1 SGHRS and CDR2 YFSETQ. V was shortened by 4 bases and J by 6 bases, with 20 bases between the two germline ends. The length of the CDR3 is 16 residues.

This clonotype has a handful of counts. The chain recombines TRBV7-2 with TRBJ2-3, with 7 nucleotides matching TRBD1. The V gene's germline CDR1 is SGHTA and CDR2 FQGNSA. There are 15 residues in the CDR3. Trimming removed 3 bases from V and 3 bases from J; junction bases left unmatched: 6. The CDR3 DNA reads TGTGCCAGCAGCTTCTGGGGACAGCCTACAGATACGCAGTATTTT. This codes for CASSFWGQPTDTQYF.

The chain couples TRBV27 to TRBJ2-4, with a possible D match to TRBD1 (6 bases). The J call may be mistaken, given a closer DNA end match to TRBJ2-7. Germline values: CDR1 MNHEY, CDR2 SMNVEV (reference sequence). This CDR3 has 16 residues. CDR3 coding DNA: TGTGCCAGCAGTTCAAGTACCGGGACAAGTACCTACGAGCAGTACTTC. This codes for CASSSSTGTSTYEQYF.

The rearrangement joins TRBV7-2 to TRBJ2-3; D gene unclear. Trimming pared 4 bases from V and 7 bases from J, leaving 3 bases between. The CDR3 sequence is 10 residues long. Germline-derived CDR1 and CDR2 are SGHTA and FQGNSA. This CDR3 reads CASSSNTQYF. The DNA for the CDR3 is TGTGCCAGCAGCTCTAATACGCAGTATTTT.

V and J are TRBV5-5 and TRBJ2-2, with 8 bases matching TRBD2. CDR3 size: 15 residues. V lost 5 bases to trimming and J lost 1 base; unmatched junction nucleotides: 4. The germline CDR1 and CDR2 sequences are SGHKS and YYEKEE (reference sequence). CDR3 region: CASRISGVNTGELFF. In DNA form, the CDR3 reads TGTGCCAGCAGGATTAGCGGGGTGAACACCGGGGAGCTGTTTTTT.

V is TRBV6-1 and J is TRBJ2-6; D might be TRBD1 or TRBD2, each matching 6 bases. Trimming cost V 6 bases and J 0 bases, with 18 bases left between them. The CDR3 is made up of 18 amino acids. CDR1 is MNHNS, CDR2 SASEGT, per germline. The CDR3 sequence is CASRPRDTSFSGANVLTF. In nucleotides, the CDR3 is TGTGCCAGCAGACCGCGGGACACCAGCTTCTCTGGGGCCAACGTCCTGACTTTC.

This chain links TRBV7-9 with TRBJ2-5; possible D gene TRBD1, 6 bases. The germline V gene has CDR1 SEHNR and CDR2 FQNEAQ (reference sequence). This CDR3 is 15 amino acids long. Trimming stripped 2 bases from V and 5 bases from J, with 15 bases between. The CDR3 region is CASSLPLPGEETQYF. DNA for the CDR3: TGTGCCAGCAGCTTACCGTTGCCAGGGGAGGAGACCCAGTACTTC.

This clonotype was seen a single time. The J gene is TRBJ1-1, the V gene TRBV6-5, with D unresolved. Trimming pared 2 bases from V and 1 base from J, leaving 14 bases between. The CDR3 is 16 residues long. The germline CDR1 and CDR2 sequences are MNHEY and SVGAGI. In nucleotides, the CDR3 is TGTGCCAGCAGTTACAGGGCAGCACCCGGGAACACTGAAGCTTTCTTT. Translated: CASSYRAAPGNTEAFF.

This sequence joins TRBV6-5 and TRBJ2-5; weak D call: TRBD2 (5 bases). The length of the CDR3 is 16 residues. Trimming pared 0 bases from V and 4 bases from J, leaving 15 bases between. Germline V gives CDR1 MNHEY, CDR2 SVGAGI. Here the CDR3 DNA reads TGTGCCAGCAGTTACTCGCCCCAGCGGAATGCAGAGACCCAGTACTTC. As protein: CASSYSPQRNAETQYF.

The DNA for the CDR3 is TGCAGTGCTAGGGACACGGGAGGGCCTGCAGATACGCAGTATTTT. Its protein product is CSARDTGGPADTQYF. The chain combines TRBV20-1 with TRBJ2-3; 8 bases align to TRBD2. The germline V gene encodes CDR1 DFQATT and CDR2 SNEGSKA (reference sequence). CDR3 size: 15 residues. V trimming: 3 bases; J trimming: 4 bases; junction bases outside the gene matches: 9.

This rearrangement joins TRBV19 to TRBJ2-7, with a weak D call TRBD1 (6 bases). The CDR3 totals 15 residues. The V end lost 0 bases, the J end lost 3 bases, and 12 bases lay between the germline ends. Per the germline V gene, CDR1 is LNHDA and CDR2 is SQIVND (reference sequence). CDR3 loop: CASSIEGAQSYEQYF. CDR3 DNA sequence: TGTGCCAGTAGTATAGAGGGGGCTCAGAGCTACGAGCAGTACTTC.

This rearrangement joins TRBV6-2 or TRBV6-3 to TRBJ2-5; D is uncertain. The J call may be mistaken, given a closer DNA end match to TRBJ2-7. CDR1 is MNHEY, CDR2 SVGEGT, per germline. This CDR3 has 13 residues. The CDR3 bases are TGTGCCAGCAGGCCCGCAGGAATCCACGAGCAGTACTTC. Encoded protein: CASRPAGIHEQYF.

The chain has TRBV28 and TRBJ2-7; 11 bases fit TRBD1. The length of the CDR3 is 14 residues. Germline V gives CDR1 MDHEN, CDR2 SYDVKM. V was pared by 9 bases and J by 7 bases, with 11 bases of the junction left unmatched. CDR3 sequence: CASPPAGQGGEQYF. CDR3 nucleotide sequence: TGTGCCAGTCCCCCCGCGGGACAGGGGGGAGAGCAGTACTTC.

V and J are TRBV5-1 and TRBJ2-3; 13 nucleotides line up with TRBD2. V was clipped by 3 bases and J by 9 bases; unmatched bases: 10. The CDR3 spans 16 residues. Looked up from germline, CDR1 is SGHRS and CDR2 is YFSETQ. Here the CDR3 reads CASSSGTSGNLETQYF. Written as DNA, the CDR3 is TGCGCCAGCAGCTCGGGGACTAGCGGGAACCTTGAGACGCAGTATTTT. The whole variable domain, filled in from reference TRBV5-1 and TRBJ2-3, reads KAGVTQTPRYLIKTRGQQVTLSCSPISGHRSVSWYQQTPGQGLQFLFEYFSETQRNKGNFPGRFSGRQFSNSRSEMNVSTLELGDSALYLCASSSGTSGNLETQYFGPGTRLTVL.

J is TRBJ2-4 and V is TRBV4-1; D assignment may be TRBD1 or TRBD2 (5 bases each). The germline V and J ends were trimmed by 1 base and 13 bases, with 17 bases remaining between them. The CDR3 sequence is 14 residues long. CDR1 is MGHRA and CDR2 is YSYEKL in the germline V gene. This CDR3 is CASSQVLVSWGQYF. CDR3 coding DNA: TGCGCCAGCAGCCAAGTACTTGTGTCTTGGGGGCAGTACTTC.

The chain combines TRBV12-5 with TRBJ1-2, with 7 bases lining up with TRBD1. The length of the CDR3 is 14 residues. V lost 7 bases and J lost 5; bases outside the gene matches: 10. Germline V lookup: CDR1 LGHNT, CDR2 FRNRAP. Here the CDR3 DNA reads TGTGCTAGTGCCCCATCAGGGGGACAGTATGGCTACACCTTC. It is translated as CASAPSGGQYGYTF.

This CDR3 is CASSPTGGYLNEKLFF. The CDR3 bases are TGTGCCAGCAGCCCCACAGGGGGCTACCTTAATGAAAAACTGTTTTTT. This chain joins TRBV7-2 and TRBJ1-4, with 9 bases fitting TRBD1. Per germline, CDR1 SGHTA and CDR2 FQGNSA. The CDR3 contains 16 residues. The V segment lost 5 bases and the J segment 4 bases; nucleotides outside the gene matches: 8.

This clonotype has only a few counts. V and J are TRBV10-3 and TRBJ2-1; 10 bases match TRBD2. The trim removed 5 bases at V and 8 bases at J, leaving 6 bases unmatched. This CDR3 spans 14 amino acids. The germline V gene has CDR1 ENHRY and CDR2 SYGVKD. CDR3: CAISPSGGADEQFF. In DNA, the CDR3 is TGTGCCATCAGTCCGAGCGGGGGGGCCGATGAGCAGTTCTTC.